Following are 5 T cell receptor beta chains from one sample sequenced in a study of blood T cell repertoires in COVID-19. Assay: immunoSEQ multiplex PCR; the TCRdb copy retains only in-frame clones and omits some. This sample carries roughly 280,000 clones, 80% to 90% of them seen once, and the ten largest clones take over 2%. The sample comprised PBMCs or T cells enriched from blood (not recorded which). All receptors derive from a woman younger than 30 who had recovered from COVID-19.

This clone was detected many times. This chain links TRBV6-5 with TRBJ1-2; D uncertain. This CDR3 contains 13 residues. CDR1 MNHEY and CDR2 SVGAGI come from the germline V gene. Trimming took off 8 bases at V and 2 bases at J, with 12 bases between the two ends. In DNA, the CDR3 is TGTGCCAGCTCAGGCAGACGGAACTATGGCTACACCTTC. Protein sequence: CASSGRRNYGYTF.

The V call is TRBV5-6, the J call TRBJ2-1; 8 nucleotides line up with TRBD1. Trimming cost V 2 bases and J 6 bases; bases outside gene matches: 4. Germline CDR1 and CDR2: SGHDT and YYEEEE. The CDR3 is 14 amino acids. DNA of the CDR3: TGTGCCAGCAGCTTCGGGACAGGACCCAATGAGCAGTTCTTC. It specifies CASSFGTGPNEQFF.

This chain links TRBV9 with TRBJ1-1; 8 nucleotides agree with TRBD1. Trimming at V came to 3 bases and at J to 3 bases, leaving 4 bases not matched to a gene. The germline gives CDR1 SGDLS, CDR2 YYNGEE. This CDR3 is built from 14 residues. The CDR3 loop is CASSEGTGDTEAFF. The CDR3 DNA sequence: TGTGCCAGCAGCGAGGGGACAGGAGACACTGAAGCTTTCTTT.

The chain carries TRBV2 and TRBJ1-2, with 7 positions matching TRBD1. The CDR3 is 16 residues long. After removal of 9 bases from V and 2 bases from J, the junction contained 15 bases not matched to a gene. Per germline, CDR1 SNHLY and CDR2 FYNNEI. DNA for the CDR3: TGTGCCAGTTTCCTGGGACAGTCACTTTACAACTATGGCTACACCTTC. This encodes CASFLGQSLYNYGYTF.

The gene calls are TRBV28 and TRBJ1-5; D gene ambiguous. The germline V and J ends were trimmed by 4 bases and 7 bases, with 14 bases remaining between them. In germline, CDR1 is MDHEN, CDR2 SYDVKM. There are 14 residues in the CDR3. The DNA of the CDR3 is TGTGCCAGCAGTTCGTCAGAGGTGCGGCAGCCCCAGCATTTT. It specifies CASSSSEVRQPQHF. The whole variable domain, remainder taken from reference TRBV28 and TRBJ1-5, is DVKVTQSSRYLVKRTGEKVFLECVQDMDHENMFWYRQDPGLGLRLIYFSYDVKMKEKGDIPEGYSVSREKKERFSLILESASTNQTSMYLCASSSSEVRQPQHFGDGTRLSIL.